The rows below give T cell receptor beta chains drawn from one sample of a study of T cell repertoires in cytomegalovirus infection. TCRdb itself ran the reads through MiXCR, one entry per CDR3 protein. This table holds 830,000 or so distinct CDR3 sequences, about 31% found once. For these receptors, no antigen is known. This sample comprised cultured CD8+ T cells from PBMCs, obtained from culture after CMV antigen stimulation. The source of these receptors is a human donor in good health (CMV status not recorded). Some clones in this sample may be carry-over from other donors' samples. Each CDR3 is given with its conserved first and last residue. D genes are given only for firm matches. Expanded clones are given a class, and other clones once, few, many or no size at all.

j_call v_call clone_size d_call cdr3_aa cdr3_nt
TRBJ1-4 TRBV7-9 - - CASSLTQGVEKLFF TGTGCCAGCAGCTTAACGCAGGGTGTTGAAAAACTGTTTTTT
TRBJ2-2 TRBV3-1 - TRBD2 CASSQDLTSGGNTGELFF TGTGCCAGCAGCCAAGATCTGACTAGCGGGGGGAACACCGGGGAGCTGTTTTTT
TRBJ1-1 TRBV24-1 few TRBD1 CATMETGGTEAFF TGTGCCACCATGGAGACAGGGGGCACTGAAGCTTTCTTT
TRBJ1-2 TRBV27 - TRBD1 CASSLRGDRGDYGYTF TGTGCCAGCAGTTTGAGAGGCGACAGGGGGGACTATGGCTACACCTTC
TRBJ1-1 TRBV15 - - CATSGVGPEAFF TGTGCCACCAGCGGGGTCGGCCCAGAAGCTTTCTTT
TRBJ2-2 TRBV7-8 many TRBD1 CASSPGQGYTGELFF TGTGCCAGCAGCCCGGGACAGGGGTACACCGGGGAGCTGTTTTTT
TRBJ2-7 TRBV29-1 - - CSVEILSSYEQYF TGCAGCGTTGAGATCCTAAGCTCCTACGAGCAGTACTTC
TRBJ1-1 TRBV7-9 many TRBD1 CASSSPYHGTGRTEAFF TGTGCCAGCAGCTCGCCCTATCACGGGACAGGGAGGACTGAAGCTTTCTTT
TRBJ2-1 TRBV25-1 - - CASSESRGVRPYNEQFF TGTGCCAGCAGTGAATCTCGGGGAGTTCGGCCCTACAATGAGCAGTTCTTC
TRBJ1-6 TRBV14 - - CASSQEQGGSPLHF TGTGCCAGCAGCCAAGAACAGGGAGGTTCACCCCTCCACTTT
TRBJ2-5 TRBV7-6 - - CASSVGRGQETQYF TGTGCCAGCAGCGTAGGCAGGGGCCAAGAGACCCAGTACTTC
TRBJ1-5 TRBV6-2/TRBV6-3 - TRBD1 CASSYDRGQGYQPQHF TGTGCCAGCAGTTACGACAGGGGGCAGGGTTATCAGCCCCAGCATTTT
TRBJ2-5 TRBV7-2 many - CASSSGGSHQETQYF TGTGCCAGCAGCTCCGGGGGCAGTCATCAAGAGACCCAGTACTTC
TRBJ1-1 TRBV6-4 - - CASSDVHGGNTEAFF TGTGCCAGCAGTGACGTACACGGTGGGAACACTGAAGCTTTCTTT
TRBJ1-1 TRBV9 few TRBD1 CASSVEGQGALNTEAFF TGTGCCAGCAGCGTAGAGGGACAGGGGGCTCTTAACACTGAAGCTTTCTTT
TRBJ2-1 TRBV9 - - CASSVGTNEQFF TGTGCCAGCAGCGTAGGGACCAATGAGCAGTTCTTC
TRBJ1-2 TRBV4-1 few - CASSLLPGQKNGYTF TGCGCCAGCAGCCTTCTTCCGGGACAAAAAAATGGCTACACCTTC
TRBJ2-7 TRBV15 - - CATGPNTRYEQYF TGTGCCACCGGTCCGAACACGAGGTACGAGCAGTACTTC
TRBJ2-3 TRBV27 few - CASSLSPRRSADTQYF TGTGCCAGCAGTCTCTCTCCCCGGAGGTCGGCAGATACGCAGTATTTT
TRBJ2-5 TRBV4-1 few - CASSQVQTETQYF TGCGCCAGCAGCCAAGTCCAAACGGAGACCCAGTACTTC
TRBJ1-5 TRBV5-6 - - CASSEGLPSNQPQHF TGTGCCAGCAGCGAGGGACTGCCTAGCAATCAGCCCCAGCATTTT
TRBJ2-6 TRBV7-8 few - CASILGANVLTF TGTGCCAGCATTCTAGGGGCCAACGTCCTGACTTTC
TRBJ2-1 TRBV2 few TRBD2 CASSEVTGPGLAGGESYNEQFF TGTGCCAGCAGTGAGGTGACAGGGCCGGGACTAGCGGGGGGGGAGTCCTACAATGAGCAGTTCTTC
TRBJ2-1 TRBV6-8 - - CASSYSGQNSYNEQFF TGTGCCAGCAGTTACTCCGGGCAGAACTCCTACAATGAGCAGTTCTTC
TRBJ2-6 TRBV6-2/TRBV6-3 few - CASRGFSGANVLTF TGTGCCAGCAGGGGGTTCTCTGGGGCCAACGTCCTGACTTTC
TRBJ1-6 TRBV6-6 - TRBD1 CASSYGGQGPPAQKNSPLHF TGTGCCAGCAGTTACGGGGGACAGGGGCCCCCCGCCCAAAAAAATTCACCCCTCCACTTT
TRBJ1-2 TRBV7-2 many - CASSLALASRGGYTF TGTGCCAGCAGCTTAGCGCTAGCTTCTCGAGGGGGCTACACCTTC
TRBJ2-5 TRBV6-5 - TRBD2 CASSLAGGFETQYF TGTGCCAGCAGTTTAGCGGGGGGATTCGAGACCCAGTACTTC
TRBJ2-3 TRBV12-3/TRBV12-4 - TRBD1 CASSAGTGATDTQYF TGTGCCAGCAGCGCCGGGACAGGGGCCACAGATACGCAGTATTTT
TRBJ1-1 TRBV7-4 few - CASSPRMLVGTEAFF TGTGCCAGCAGCCCTCGGATGCTAGTGGGGACTGAAGCTTTCTTT
TRBJ1-2 TRBV29-1 - - CSVVTDANYGYTF TGCAGCGTTGTAACGGATGCTAACTATGGCTACACCTTC
TRBJ2-5 TRBV7-9 - TRBD1 CASRPTGGRQETQYF TGTGCCAGCAGGCCAACAGGGGGCCGGCAAGAGACCCAGTACTTC
TRBJ1-1 TRBV6-1 - TRBD1 CASSATGGKTEAFF TGTGCCAGCAGTGCTACAGGGGGAAAAACTGAAGCTTTCTTT
TRBJ2-3 TRBV12-3/TRBV12-4 many - CASSLRGRESDTQYF TGTGCCAGCAGTTTGAGGGGGAGAGAGTCAGATACGCAGTATTTT
TRBJ1-4 TRBV5-6 - - CASSLGYGEKLFF TGTGCCAGCAGCTTGGGGTACGGCGAAAAACTGTTTTTT
TRBJ1-5 TRBV12-3/TRBV12-4 many TRBD1 CASSPGQGDQPQHF TGTGCCAGCAGTCCCGGACAGGGGGACCAGCCCCAGCATTTT
TRBJ1-4 TRBV7-6 - - CANSRGGAPGEKLFF TGTGCCAACAGCCGCGGAGGGGCACCGGGGGAAAAACTGTTTTTT
TRBJ2-2 TRBV11-1 many - CASILNTGELFF TGTGCCAGCATCCTAAACACCGGGGAGCTGTTTTTT
TRBJ2-1 TRBV5-4 few - CASSLAGLSRNEQFF TGTGCCAGCAGCTTGGCTGGCCTCTCGCGGAATGAGCAGTTCTTC
TRBJ1-2 TRBV7-9 - - CASSPLGPGDGYTF TGTGCCAGCAGCCCCCTTGGCCCGGGGGATGGCTACACCTTC
TRBJ1-2 TRBV4-3 - - CASSSGTGPYGYTF TGCGCCAGCAGCTCCGGGACGGGGCCCTATGGCTACACCTTC
TRBJ1-5 TRBV12-3/TRBV12-4 many TRBD1 CASSFEGALEPQHF TGTGCCAGCAGTTTTGAGGGGGCTCTGGAGCCCCAGCATTTT
TRBJ2-5 TRBV7-9 few TRBD2 CASSFAGGWETQYF TGTGCCAGCAGCTTCGCGGGGGGCTGGGAGACCCAGTACTTC
TRBJ1-1 TRBV12-3/TRBV12-4 few - CASSSSPGNTEAFF TGTGCCAGCAGCTCCAGCCCGGGGAACACTGAAGCTTTCTTT